Below are 21 T cell receptor beta chains sequenced from a single sample in a study of OX40 agonist ivuxolimab in advanced cancers. Only in-frame clones appear in the TCRdb table, and some are missing; sequencing was by immunoSEQ multiplex PCR. The table includes roughly 69,000 clones, roughly nine tenths detected once. This material consisted of CD4+ or CD8+ T cells sorted from blood, taken in a trial of the OX40 agonist ivuxolimab. The source of these receptors is an adult with an advanced solid tumor such as melanoma, head and neck, liver or kidney cancer.

The chain couples TRBV30 to TRBJ2-7, with 15 bases lining up with TRBD2. The CDR3 loop spans 16 amino acids. The J segment lost 4 bases and the V segment lost 1 base, leaving 5 bases of the junction unmatched. Germline V lookup: CDR1 GTSNPN, CDR2 SVGIG (reference sequence). The CDR3 sequence: CAWSGTSGRGLYEQYF. CDR3 DNA: TGTGCCTGGAGTGGGACTAGCGGGAGGGGTCTGTACGAGCAGTACTTC.

The chain carries TRBV9 and TRBJ2-7; maybe TRBD2 (5 bases). Trimming left V 0 bases short and J 0 bases short, with 10 bases between. Germline CDR1 and CDR2: SGDLS and YYNGEE. This CDR3 has 15 amino acids. The CDR3, as DNA: TGTGCCAGCAGCGTAGGGGTAGGGAGCTCCTACGAGCAGTACTTC. As protein: CASSVGVGSSYEQYF.

The chain recombines TRBV29-1 with TRBJ1-2, with D perhaps matching TRBD1 (6 bases). The CDR3 spans 12 residues. V dropped 1 base and J dropped 4 bases, with 7 bases sitting between them. CDR1 and CDR2 from the germline V gene are SQVTM and ANQGSEA. DNA for the CDR3: TGCAGCGTTGAAGCAGGGGCCTATGGCTACACCTTC. Translated, it gives CSVEAGAYGYTF.

This rearrangement joins TRBV19 to TRBJ2-3; no reliable D call. There are 16 residues in the CDR3. The V gene's germline CDR1 is LNHDA and CDR2 SQIVND (reference sequence). The V and J ends lost 5 bases and 2 bases respectively, with 17 bases between them. CDR3 residues: CASSYWADLYTDTQYF. In nucleotides, the CDR3 is TGTGCCAGTAGTTATTGGGCGGACCTCTACACAGATACGCAGTATTTT.

V and J are TRBV27 and TRBJ2-1; D perhaps matches TRBD2 (7 bases). This CDR3 has 14 amino acids. Deletions cut 6 bases from V and 5 bases from J, with 14 bases between. Germline CDR1 and CDR2: MNHEY and SMNVEV (reference sequence). CDR3 protein: CASRMGGPNNEQFF. The CDR3 nucleotides read TGTGCCAGCAGAATGGGGGGGCCCAACAATGAGCAGTTCTTC.

The rearrangement links TRBV19 to TRBJ2-7, with 10 bases lining up with TRBD1. The CDR3 is 15 amino acids. V lost 4 bases and J lost 5; bases outside the gene matches: 8. Germline V gives CDR1 LNHDA, CDR2 SQIVND (reference sequence). The CDR3 bases are TGTGCCAGTAGTACGGGACAGGGGCGTCTTAACGAGCAGTACTTC. Its translation: CASSTGQGRLNEQYF.

This chain links TRBV7-8 with TRBJ1-4, with D uncertain. The CDR3 consists of 15 residues. Germline values: CDR1 SGHVS, CDR2 FQNEAQ. Trimming cost V 5 bases and J 5 bases, with 15 bases left between them. The CDR3 loop is CASSRSGLLNEKLFF. The CDR3 DNA follows: TGTGCCAGCAGCCGTTCCGGACTCCTCAATGAAAAACTGTTTTTT.

The rearrangement uses TRBV25-1 and TRBJ2-7, with TRBD2 as a possible D gene (5 bases). The CDR3 consists of 13 residues. Germline V lookup: CDR1 MGHDK, CDR2 SYGVNS. The chain's CDR3 is CEDSPTPLYEQYF. In DNA form, the CDR3 reads TGTGAGGACTCCCCAACGCCTCTCTACGAGCAGTACTTC.

This sequence joins TRBV9 and TRBJ2-1; the D is unclear. The germline gives CDR1 SGDLS, CDR2 YYNGEE. The CDR3 totals 14 residues. V shed 6 bases and J shed 3 bases, with 13 bases lying between them. For the CDR3, the DNA is TGTGCCAGCACCTCGTCCACGAGCTACAATGAGCAGTTCTTC. Amino acid sequence: CASTSSTSYNEQFF. The full variable domain, in which reference TRBV9 and TRBJ2-1 provide the parts outside the CDR3, is DSGVTQTPKHLITATGQRVTLRCSPRSGDLSVYWYQQSLDQGLQFLIQYYNGEERAKGNILERFSAQQFPDLHSELNLSSLELGDSALYFCASTSSTSYNEQFFGPGTRLTVL.

CDR3 nucleotides: TGCGCCAGCAGCATACAGGGAGGTGATGGGGCCAAAAACATTCAGTACTTC. Residues: CASSIQGGDGAKNIQYF. The V gene is TRBV5-1, the J gene TRBJ2-4; D possibly uses TRBD1 or TRBD2 (6 bases each). V was clipped by 4 bases and J by 1 base, with 18 bases between them. The CDR3 contains 17 residues. Germline V CDR1 and CDR2: SGHRS, YFSETQ.

V usage is TRBV14 and J usage is TRBJ2-5; D remains ambiguous. The J call may be mistaken, given a closer DNA end match to TRBJ2-7. Per the germline V gene, CDR1 is SGHDN and CDR2 is FVKESK. The CDR3 runs to 14 residues. The CDR3 spells CASSQENIPYEQYF. CDR3 DNA: TGTGCCAGCAGCCAAGAAAACATCCCCTACGAGCAGTACTTC.

The chain uses TRBV28 and TRBJ2-7, with a possible D match to TRBD1 (6 bases). V was cut by 2 bases and J by 3 bases, with 11 bases left in between. This CDR3 is 14 amino acids long. Germline V CDR1 and CDR2: MDHEN, SYDVKM. CDR3 DNA: TGTGCCAGCAGTTTACAGGGGTACTACTACGAGCAGTACTTC. Protein product: CASSLQGYYYEQYF.

This clone showed up just a few times. The rearrangement uses TRBV5-1 and TRBJ1-1, with D unclear. The V gene's germline CDR1 is SGHRS and CDR2 YFSETQ. V was clipped by 2 bases and J by 0 bases, with 8 bases between them. The CDR3 totals 14 residues. CDR3 amino acids: CASSFRLMNTEAFF. Written as DNA, the CDR3 is TGCGCCAGCAGCTTTCGACTGATGAACACTGAAGCTTTCTTT.

The J gene is TRBJ2-4, the V gene TRBV30, with D possibly being TRBD1 (5 bases). This CDR3 has 15 amino acids. V was shortened by 2 bases and J by 4 bases, with 15 bases between the two germline ends. The germline V gene has CDR1 GTSNPN and CDR2 SVGIG (reference sequence). Written as DNA, the CDR3 is TGTGCCTGGAGTTCCCCGGACAAGGGAAAAAACATTCAGTACTTC. Protein: CAWSSPDKGKNIQYF.

The chain has TRBV19 and TRBJ1-2; D is uncertain. Germline assignment: CDR1 LNHDA and CDR2 SQIVND (reference sequence). Trimming shortened V by 3 bases and J by 6 bases, and 11 bases separated the two germline ends. This CDR3 has 13 amino acids. The chain's CDR3 is CASSISPLDGYTF. CDR3 sequence (DNA): TGTGCCAGTAGTATTAGCCCCCTTGATGGCTACACCTTC.

This sequence joins TRBV18 and TRBJ2-1, with D perhaps TRBD1 (5 bases). The V end was cut by 6 bases, the J end by 4 bases, with 7 bases between. CDR1 is KGHSH, CDR2 LQKENI, per germline. CDR3 size: 12 residues. In DNA form, the CDR3 reads TGTGCCAGCTCTCGACAGTACAATGAGCAGTTCTTC. As protein: CASSRQYNEQFF. Full variable domain (remainder filled in from reference TRBV18 and TRBJ2-1): NAGVMQNPRHLVRRRGQEARLRCSPMKGHSHVYWYRQLPEEGLKFMVYLQKENIIDESGMPKERFSAEFPKEGPSILRIQQVVRGDSAAYFCASSRQYNEQFFGPGTRLTVL.

The chain links TRBV11-2 to TRBJ2-1, with 9 bases aligning to TRBD1. After removal of 1 base from V and 9 bases from J, the junction contained 7 bases not matched to a gene. The germline V gene has CDR1 SGHAT and CDR2 FQNNGV. The CDR3 has 15 residues. The CDR3 sequence: CASSLGGTGSGEQFF. The CDR3 bases are TGTGCCAGCAGCTTAGGGGGGACAGGGTCGGGTGAGCAGTTCTTC.

This chain links TRBV7-9 with TRBJ2-1; tentative D call: TRBD2 (5 bases). Germline V lookup: CDR1 SEHNR, CDR2 FQNEAQ (reference sequence). V lost 5 bases to trimming and J lost 0 bases, with 11 bases between them. CDR3 length: 15 residues. The CDR3: CASSLTRFSYNEQFF. DNA for the CDR3: TGTGCCAGCAGCCTAACTAGGTTCTCCTACAATGAGCAGTTCTTC. The full variable domain, with the rest looked up from reference TRBV7-9 and TRBJ2-1, is DTGVSQNPRHKITKRGQNVTFRCDPISEHNRLYWYRQTLGQGPEFLTYFQNEAQLEKSRLLSDRFSAERPKGSFSTLEIQRTEQGDSAMYLCASSLTRFSYNEQFFGPGTRLTVL.

J is TRBJ2-7 and V is TRBV19; 9 nucleotides agree with TRBD2. This CDR3 is built from 14 residues. Germline V lookup: CDR1 LNHDA, CDR2 SQIVND (reference sequence). The ends lost 4 bases at V and 4 bases at J; junction bases unmatched: 5. As DNA, the CDR3 is TGTGCCAGTAGTACTAGCGGGAACTTGTACGAGCAGTACTTC. Its translation is CASSTSGNLYEQYF.

This chain uses TRBV5-1 with TRBJ1-2; tentatively, D is TRBD1 (5 bases). V was clipped by 0 bases and J by 5 bases, with 11 bases between them. In germline, CDR1 is SGHRS, CDR2 YFSETQ. The CDR3 loop spans 14 amino acids. The CDR3 loop is CASSLDRTAYGYTF. The CDR3 bases are TGCGCCAGCAGCTTGGACAGGACGGCTTATGGCTACACCTTC.

This sequence joins TRBV19 and TRBJ1-5; D possibly corresponds to TRBD1 (6 bases). V was clipped by 6 bases and J by 3 bases, with 15 bases between them. The CDR3 consists of 15 residues. Germline CDR1 is LNHDA and CDR2 is SQIVND (reference sequence). The CDR3 DNA is TGTGCCAGTAGGGCGGACAGAAGATTCAATCAGCCCCAGCATTTT. It is translated as CASRADRRFNQPQHF.